The 18 T cell receptor beta chains listed next were all sequenced from one sample in a study of molecular identifiers for immune sequencing clone quantification. TCRdb re-derived calls from the PCR reads in MiXCR, one entry per CDR3 protein. The repertoire holds around 86,000 distinct CDR3 sequences, with around 20% as singletons. The sequenced sample was naive CD8+ T cells from blood, with Jurkat cell RNA spiked in. Indicated subset: FACS-sorted CD8+CD4-CCR7+CD45RA+ naive T cells. These receptors were obtained from a human donor in good health. Some libraries in this study had Jurkat cell RNA spiked in.

This clonotype came up many times. The chain links TRBV27 to TRBJ2-7, with 8 nucleotides matching TRBD1. V was pared by 5 bases and J by 4 bases, with 13 bases of the junction left unmatched. CDR1 and CDR2 (germline): MNHEY, SMNVEV (reference sequence). The CDR3 has 16 residues. CDR3 in amino acids: CASSLSEPGQAYEQYF. CDR3 in DNA: TGTGCCAGCAGTCTAAGCGAACCGGGACAGGCGTACGAGCAGTACTTC.

This clonotype was counted many times. The gene calls are TRBV6-7 and TRBJ1-1, with D unresolved. TRBV6-7 is an open reading frame, and its role is uncertain. This CDR3 region has 12 residues. Trimming removed 10 bases from V and 4 bases from J, with 13 bases in between. CDR3 DNA: TGTGCCATCGCCTCGGCTCTCACTGAAGCTTTCTTT. Its protein is CAIASALTEAFF.

This clonotype showed up many times. The rearrangement links TRBV2 to TRBJ2-5, with D possibly matching TRBD1 (5 bases). V dropped 4 bases and J dropped 1 base, with 13 bases sitting between them. Germline lookup yields CDR1 SNHLY and CDR2 FYNNEI. The CDR3 covers 15 residues. The CDR3 nucleotides are TGTGCCAGCAGTGGGGGAAACAGGCCCCAAGAGACCCAGTACTTC. Protein product: CASSGGNRPQETQYF.

In its sample, this clonotype was seen many times. The rearrangement links TRBV4-1 to TRBJ1-1; tentatively, D is TRBD1 (5 bases). Germline V gives CDR1 MGHRA, CDR2 YSYEKL. Trimming stripped 4 bases from V and 0 bases from J, with 18 bases between. The CDR3 spans 17 residues. The CDR3 is CASSLSGSGGLNTEAFF. The DNA of the CDR3 is TGCGCCAGCAGCCTCTCTGGCTCCGGGGGACTGAACACTGAAGCTTTCTTT.

As regards this clonotype: Sequence at one end of the junction differs from germline and may be a read error. The rearrangement links TRBV7-9 to TRBJ2-7; 8 bases are shared with TRBD1. CDR1 SEHNR and CDR2 FQNEAQ come from the germline V gene (reference sequence). This CDR3 has 15 amino acids. CDR3 nucleotide sequence: TGTGCCAGCAGTTTAGGACAGGGACAGAAAGCGTGGCAGTACTTC. This translates into CASSLGQGQKAWQYF.

V usage is TRBV29-1 and J usage is TRBJ1-1, with D uncertain. In germline, CDR1 is SQVTM, CDR2 ANQGSEA. V lost 4 bases to trimming and J lost 4 bases, with 10 bases between them. The CDR3 consists of 12 residues. This chain's CDR3 is CSVGSGVTEAFF. The DNA for the CDR3 is TGCAGCGTTGGGAGTGGAGTCACTGAAGCTTTCTTT.

This clonotype showed up many times. The chain links TRBV28 to TRBJ2-3; 7 bases map to TRBD2. The J segment lost 4 bases and the V segment lost 4 bases, leaving 5 bases of the junction unmatched. Germline lookup yields CDR1 MDHEN and CDR2 SYDVKM. The CDR3 extends over 14 amino acids. The CDR3 nucleotides read TGTGCCAGCAGTTCGCGGACTAGTGCAGATACGCAGTATTTT. Protein sequence: CASSSRTSADTQYF.

There are many counts of this clonotype. This chain joins TRBV2 and TRBJ1-5; no clear D. Germline CDR1 is SNHLY and CDR2 is FYNNEI. V shed 0 bases and J shed 2 bases, with 8 bases lying between them. The CDR3 has 15 amino acids. CDR3 residues: CASSEAWSGNQPQHF. CDR3 bases: TGTGCCAGCAGTGAAGCGTGGTCTGGCAATCAGCCCCAGCATTTT.

This clonotype was observed at least ten times. The rearrangement joins TRBV19 to TRBJ2-2; D unclear. V lost 6 bases and J 2 bases, leaving 7 bases between the germline ends. Germline CDR1 is LNHDA and CDR2 is SQIVND (reference sequence). The CDR3 is 13 amino acids. CDR3 sequence reads: CASRPGNTGELFF. The CDR3, as DNA: TGTGCCAGTAGGCCGGGCAACACCGGGGAGCTGTTTTTT. The full variable domain, with the rest looked up from reference TRBV19 and TRBJ2-2, is DGGITQSPKYLFRKEGQNVTLSCEQNLNHDAMYWYRQDPGQGLRLIYYSQIVNDFQKGDIAEGYSVSREKKESFPLTVTSAQKNPTAFYLCASRPGNTGELFFGEGSRLTVL.

There are many counts of this clonotype. The rearrangement links TRBV27 to TRBJ2-3; 12 bases align to TRBD2. This CDR3 has 17 residues. Germline lookup yields CDR1 MNHEY and CDR2 SMNVEV (reference sequence). With 5 bases clipped from V and 4 bases from J, the junction kept 10 bases outside the gene matches. This CDR3 is CASSEVLAGGPADTQYF. CDR3 DNA: TGTGCCAGCAGTGAAGTTCTAGCGGGAGGGCCCGCAGATACGCAGTATTTT.

This clonotype was recorded many times. This chain uses TRBV4-3 with TRBJ1-3; a possible D gene is TRBD1 (6 bases). Germline V CDR1 and CDR2: LGHNA, YSLEER. The CDR3 spans 17 residues. V was pared by 1 base and J by 2 bases, with 15 bases between. DNA of the CDR3: TGCGCCAGCAGCCAAGCGGGCCTTGGGGGGCCTGGAAACACCATATATTTT. Translated, it gives CASSQAGLGGPGNTIYF.

This clonotype was seen repeatedly, ten times or more. The chain recombines TRBV5-6 with TRBJ1-5; tentative D call: TRBD1 (6 bases). Trimming removed 2 bases at V and 7 bases at J, with 13 bases between. Germline V gene data show CDR1 as SGHDT and CDR2 as YYEEEE. This CDR3 region has 14 residues. In DNA form, the CDR3 reads TGTGCCAGCAGCTTTATGTCGGGGACACAGCCCCAGCATTTT. Its translation: CASSFMSGTQPQHF.

This clonotype showed up many times. The genes are TRBV12-3 or TRBV12-4 and TRBJ2-3; 9 bases line up with TRBD2. The CDR3 loop spans 15 amino acids. Germline trimming cut 6 bases from V and 3 bases from J; bases unmatched to any gene: 7. The CDR3 here is CASSGRLAGTDTQYF. DNA for the CDR3: TGTGCCAGCAGCGGCCGGCTAGCGGGAACAGATACGCAGTATTTT.

This clonotype was seen ten or more times. The gene calls are TRBV20-1 and TRBJ2-3; perhaps TRBD2 as D (5 bases). There are 15 residues in the CDR3. CDR1 and CDR2 from the germline V gene are DFQATT and SNEGSKA (reference sequence). V was pared by 4 bases and J by 1 base, with 15 bases between. The CDR3 DNA is TGCAGTGCTAACCAAGCGGAAGAGGGCACAGATACGCAGTATTTT. Protein product: CSANQAEEGTDTQYF.

This clonotype has ten or more counts. The chain has TRBV7-2 and TRBJ2-1; TRBD2 agrees at 11 bases. Trimming cost V 4 bases and J 7 bases; bases outside gene matches: 24. From germline, CDR1 is SGHTA and CDR2 FQGNSA. CDR3 length: 21 amino acids. CDR3 sequence reads: CASSSRIAGGAPISRRNEQFF. CDR3 bases: TGTGCCAGCAGCTCGAGAATAGCGGGGGGGGCACCAATTTCGCGAAGGAATGAGCAGTTCTTC.

This clonotype was seen repeatedly, ten times or more. The CDR3 region has the DNA TGTGCCAGCAGCCAAGAGGGTCCCGGGCAGAACCAGCCCCAGCATTTT. Encoded protein: CASSQEGPGQNQPQHF. This chain joins TRBV3-1 and TRBJ1-5, with D uncertain. Germline CDR1 LGHDT, CDR2 YNNKEL (reference sequence). The CDR3 consists of 16 residues. The ends were cut back, 0 bases at V and 7 bases at J, with 16 bases in the middle.

This clonotype has ten or more counts. This chain joins TRBV6-4 and TRBJ1-1; D possibly corresponds to TRBD1 (5 bases). Germline CDR1 is MRHNA and CDR2 is SNTAGT. This CDR3 contains 12 residues. V lost 6 bases and J lost 11, with 16 bases in between. The CDR3 is CASRGPGGEAFF. CDR3 bases: TGTGCCAGCAGGGGTCCGGGAGGGGAGGCTTTCTTT.

At least ten counts were recorded for this clonotype. The V gene is TRBV12-3 or TRBV12-4, the J gene TRBJ2-3; perhaps TRBD2 as D (5 bases). The length of the CDR3 is 12 residues. V gave up 2 bases and J gave up 6 bases, with 6 bases separating them. CDR3 region: CASSLWEDTQYF. CDR3 nucleotides: TGTGCCAGCAGTTTATGGGAGGATACGCAGTATTTT.